Presented here are 30 T cell receptor beta chains from one specimen sequenced in a study of shared clonotypes between healthy human individuals. Profiling relied on immunoSEQ multiplex PCR, and the TCRdb table lists in-frame clones only, not all of them. This sample has hundreds of thousands of clones; around 67% occur once, and the top ten carry over 1.5%. Material: memory CD4+ T cells sorted from blood. Indicated subset: CD45RA-negative fraction. Receptor source: a young woman in good health.

The genes are TRBV18 and TRBJ2-1; 10 bases map to TRBD2. CDR3 length equals 16 residues. CDR1 and CDR2 from the germline V gene are KGHSH and LQKENI. V shed 2 bases and J 10 bases; nucleotides not matched to a gene: 11. CDR3 coding DNA: TGTGCCAGCTCACCAAGAGGACTAGCGGACAGCTCCGAGCAGTTCTTC. It translates to CASSPRGLADSSEQFF.

The CDR3 bases are TGTGCCAGCAGCAATCCCGGACAGGCTGCACGGGGGCACACTGAAGCTTTCTTT. It encodes CASSNPGQAARGHTEAFF. The gene calls are TRBV11-3 and TRBJ1-1; 7 bases match TRBD1. J lost 3 bases, V lost 5 bases, and 18 bases had no gene match. Germline V lookup: CDR1 SGHNT, CDR2 YENEEA. CDR3 length equals 18 residues.

V usage is TRBV6-1 and J usage is TRBJ1-1; 7 nucleotides match TRBD1. The germline V gene has CDR1 MNHNS and CDR2 SASEGT. The CDR3 contains 13 residues. V was clipped by 6 bases and J by 4 bases; unmatched bases: 5. Here the CDR3 DNA reads TGTGCCAGCAGGATCCCAGGGGGCACTGAAGCTTTCTTT. This encodes CASRIPGGTEAFF.

The V call is TRBV30, the J call TRBJ1-2; a weak D match, TRBD1 (5 bases). Germline V gene data show CDR1 as GTSNPN and CDR2 as SVGIG (reference sequence). This CDR3 is built from 12 residues. Trimming cost V 3 bases and J 8 bases, with 13 bases left between them. The CDR3 here is CAWSPPGSGYTF. CDR3 sequence (DNA): TGTGCCTGGAGCCCTCCAGGGAGCGGCTACACCTTC.

In this sample, this clone turned up once. V gene TRBV28 combines with J gene TRBJ1-5; perhaps TRBD1 as D (6 bases). This CDR3 region has 15 residues. V was clipped by 4 bases and J by 1 base, with 11 bases between them. The germline V gene has CDR1 MDHEN and CDR2 SYDVKM. This CDR3 is CASSYLTGSNQPQHF. The CDR3 region has the DNA TGTGCCAGCAGTTATCTTACAGGGAGCAATCAGCCCCAGCATTTT.

This clone was seen just once. The CDR3 reads CASSVRGAADEQFF. CDR3 coding DNA: TGCGCCAGCAGTGTCCGCGGCGCCGCCGATGAGCAGTTCTTC. The rearrangement joins TRBV10-2 to TRBJ2-1; D gene ambiguous. From germline, CDR1 is WSHSY and CDR2 SAAADI. CDR3 length equals 14 residues. Trimming left V 4 bases short and J 8 bases short, with 15 bases between.

The rearrangement uses TRBV18 and TRBJ1-2; 9 bases are a match to TRBD1. This CDR3 has 12 residues. V dropped 6 bases and J dropped 7; count of bases not matched to a gene: 3. Germline values: CDR1 KGHSH, CDR2 LQKENI. The CDR3, as DNA: TGTGCCAGCTCCCAGGACAGGGGTGGCTACACCTTC. Protein: CASSQDRGGYTF.

This chain uses TRBV7-9 with TRBJ1-3; D remains unclear. V lost 5 bases, J lost 0 bases, and 2 bases lay in between. CDR1 and CDR2 (germline): SEHNR, FQNEAQ (reference sequence). The CDR3 is 12 residues long. This chain's CDR3 is CASSNSGNTIYF. CDR3 bases: TGTGCCAGCAGCAACTCTGGAAACACCATATATTTT.

Ten or more counts support this clone. The gene calls are TRBV5-1 and TRBJ2-7, with 12 bases that match TRBD2. The CDR3 extends over 14 amino acids. CDR1 SGHRS and CDR2 YFSETQ come from the germline V gene. Unmatched junction bases numbered 7, after V lost 9 bases and J lost 3 bases. This chain's CDR3 is CATEATSGGYEQYF. As DNA, the CDR3 is TGCGCCACCGAAGCGACTAGCGGGGGCTACGAGCAGTACTTC.

This clone was seen only once. The DNA of the CDR3 is TGTGCCAGCAGTTTCGCGGGGCAAGGTCAGCCCCAGCATTTT. This translates into CASSFAGQGQPQHF. The rearrangement uses TRBV28 and TRBJ1-5; tentatively, D is TRBD1 (5 bases). This CDR3 has 14 residues. V was shortened by 3 bases and J by 6 bases, with 12 bases between the two germline ends. Germline CDR1 is MDHEN and CDR2 is SYDVKM. Based on the CDR3 plus reference TRBV28 and TRBJ1-5, the full variable domain is DVKVTQSSRYLVKRTGEKVFLECVQDMDHENMFWYRQDPGLGLRLIYFSYDVKMKEKGDIPEGYSVSREKKERFSLILESASTNQTSMYLCASSFAGQGQPQHFGDGTRLSIL.

The V gene is TRBV28, the J gene TRBJ2-7, with D perhaps TRBD1 (5 bases). Trimming took off 3 bases at V and 4 bases at J, with 13 bases between the two ends. The CDR3 has 14 amino acids. From germline, CDR1 is MDHEN and CDR2 SYDVKM. The CDR3 sequence is CASSLQDNRYEQYF. In DNA, the CDR3 is TGTGCCAGCAGTTTGCAGGACAATAGGTACGAGCAGTACTTC.

This clone has only one observation. The V call is TRBV30, the J call TRBJ1-2, with a possible D match to TRBD1 (6 bases). This CDR3 region has 14 residues. V gave up 7 bases and J gave up 0 bases, with 15 bases separating them. CDR1 GTSNPN and CDR2 SVGIG come from the germline V gene (reference sequence). The CDR3 loop reads CAFLGQLTNYGYTF. CDR3 DNA: TGTGCCTTCCTAGGACAGCTGACTAACTATGGCTACACCTTC.

The genes are TRBV4-1 and TRBJ2-5, with D perhaps matching TRBD2 (6 bases). Trimming removed 1 base at V and 1 base at J, with 19 bases between. CDR3 length: 18 amino acids. Per germline, CDR1 MGHRA and CDR2 YSYEKL. The CDR3 DNA is TGCGCCAGCAGCCAAGTCCTCCGAGGGGTCGGGGGCCAAGAGACCCAGTACTTC. Protein sequence: CASSQVLRGVGGQETQYF.

V usage is TRBV6-1 and J usage is TRBJ1-2; D is unclear. V was clipped by 1 base and J by 3 bases, with 6 bases between them. Germline-derived CDR1 and CDR2 are MNHNS and SASEGT. The CDR3 has 13 residues. The DNA of the CDR3 is TGTGCCAGCAGTGAAGGAGCCCACTATGGCTACACCTTC. Residues: CASSEGAHYGYTF.

As DNA, the CDR3 is TGCGCCAGCAGCCTGAGGACAGGGGGCGACTACGAAAAACTGTTTTTT. Protein: CASSLRTGGDYEKLFF. V is TRBV4-1 and J is TRBJ1-4; TRBD1 matches 11 bases. This CDR3 has 16 amino acids. Germline CDR1 and CDR2: MGHRA and YSYEKL. The trim removed 4 bases at V and 8 bases at J, leaving 9 bases unmatched.

The chain links TRBV11-2 to TRBJ1-3; TRBD1 agrees at 8 bases. Germline assignment: CDR1 SGHAT and CDR2 FQNNGV. CDR3 length: 16 residues. Trimming took 2 bases from V and 2 from J; bases not matched to a gene: 5. The CDR3 coding sequence is TGTGCCAGCAGCTTATTGGGACAGGTCGCTGGAAACACCATATATTTT. It translates to CASSLLGQVAGNTIYF. Complete variable domain (other parts from reference TRBV11-2 and TRBJ1-3): EAGVAQSPRYKIIEKRQSVAFWCNPISGHATLYWYQQILGQGPKLLIQFQNNGVVDDSQLPKDRFSAERLKGVDSTLKIQPAKLEDSAVYLCASSLLGQVAGNTIYFGEGSWLTVV.

This chain links TRBV19 with TRBJ1-2; D ambiguous. With 5 bases removed from V and 3 bases from J, the gap between germline ends came to 22 bases. The CDR3 is 17 residues long. CDR1 is LNHDA and CDR2 is SQIVND in the germline V gene (reference sequence). The CDR3 loop reads CASSGPRAHNQDYGYTF. The CDR3 coding sequence is TGTGCCAGTAGTGGCCCCCGGGCCCACAATCAAGACTATGGCTACACCTTC.

V usage is TRBV11-2 and J usage is TRBJ2-2; 11 bases agree with TRBD2. The V segment lost 5 bases and the J segment 3 bases; nucleotides outside the gene matches: 11. This CDR3 has 18 amino acids. CDR1 and CDR2 (germline): SGHAT, FQNNGV. CDR3 loop: CASSKPGLAVADTGELFF. The CDR3, as DNA: TGTGCCAGCAGCAAACCGGGACTAGCGGTCGCAGACACCGGGGAGCTGTTTTTT.

This chain connects TRBV15 to TRBJ2-7; 10 bases are shared with TRBD2. This CDR3 has 15 amino acids. With 0 bases clipped from V and 5 bases from J, the junction kept 4 bases outside the gene matches. Germline loops: CDR1 LNHNV, CDR2 YYDKDF (reference sequence). The DNA for the CDR3 is TGTGCCACCAGCAGAGATTCTCTAGCGGGAGACGAGCAGTACTTC. Translated, it gives CATSRDSLAGDEQYF.

This chain connects TRBV28 to TRBJ1-5; D is perhaps TRBD1 (5 bases). The CDR3 is 16 amino acids. Deletions cut 7 bases from V and 4 bases from J, with 20 bases between. Germline-derived CDR1 and CDR2 are MDHEN and SYDVKM. The CDR3 loop is CASKRAGLGGNQPQHF. The CDR3 DNA reads as TGTGCCAGCAAAAGAGCGGGACTTGGGGGGAATCAGCCCCAGCATTTT. Complete variable domain (other parts from reference TRBV28 and TRBJ1-5): DVKVTQSSRYLVKRTGEKVFLECVQDMDHENMFWYRQDPGLGLRLIYFSYDVKMKEKGDIPEGYSVSREKKERFSLILESASTNQTSMYLCASKRAGLGGNQPQHFGDGTRLSIL.

This clone was found a few times. The chain uses TRBV25-1 and TRBJ1-2; D possibly corresponds to TRBD1 (5 bases). The CDR3 is made up of 16 amino acids. Trimming took 1 base from V and 4 from J, leaving 16 bases between them. The germline V gene has CDR1 MGHDK and CDR2 SYGVNS. The CDR3 coding sequence is TGTGCCAGCAGTGAATCAAAAACAGGCCATTTCTATGGCTACACCTTC. As protein: CASSESKTGHFYGYTF.

CDR3 nucleotide sequence: TGCAGCGTTGAAGGGGACGGCTATGGCTACACCTTC. Residues: CSVEGDGYGYTF. This chain connects TRBV29-1 to TRBJ1-2, with a tentative D call TRBD1 (5 bases). Germline assignment: CDR1 SQVTM and CDR2 ANQGSEA. The CDR3 runs to 12 residues. Trimming removed 1 base at V and 4 bases at J, with 7 bases between.

V gene TRBV19 combines with J gene TRBJ2-4; perhaps TRBD2 as D (6 bases). V shed 7 bases and J shed 1 base, with 26 bases lying between them. Germline V gene lookup returns CDR1 LNHDA and CDR2 SQIVND (reference sequence). This CDR3 contains 19 residues. The CDR3 region is CASTKLRGPGVRAKNIQYF. In DNA form, the CDR3 reads TGTGCCAGTACCAAACTGAGAGGGCCGGGGGTAAGGGCCAAAAACATTCAGTACTTC.

The rearrangement joins TRBV6-5 to TRBJ2-5, with 10 bases fitting TRBD1. Matching the DNA end better, TRBJ2-7 makes the J call doubtful. Germline V gives CDR1 MNHEY, CDR2 SVGAGI. This CDR3 region has 13 residues. In DNA form, the CDR3 reads TGTGCCAGCAGCCGACAGGGGGCCGGCGAGCAGTACTTC. Protein: CASSRQGAGEQYF.

The chain recombines TRBV5-1 with TRBJ1-1; possible D gene TRBD1, 5 bases. Germline V gene lookup returns CDR1 SGHRS and CDR2 YFSETQ. Deletions cut 3 bases from V and 6 bases from J, with 12 bases between. CDR3 length: 13 residues. The CDR3 region is CASSSREYAEAFF. As DNA, the CDR3 is TGCGCCAGCAGCTCCAGGGAGTACGCTGAAGCTTTCTTT.

This clone appeared once. The chain employs TRBV5-8 and TRBJ2-1; D perhaps matches TRBD1 (6 bases). Germline V gene sequence: CDR1 SGHTS, CDR2 YDEGEE. The CDR3 runs 15 residues. Between the trimmed V and J ends, which lost 5 bases and 5 bases, there was a span of 17 bases. The DNA for the CDR3 is TGTGCCAGCAGAGCTACAGGGAGTTTGGACAATGAGCAGTTCTTC. Translating gives CASRATGSLDNEQFF.

The genes are TRBV4-1 and TRBJ2-5; TRBD2 matches at 9 bases. Looked up from germline, CDR1 is MGHRA and CDR2 is YSYEKL. The junction had 6 bases not matched to a gene; V was cut back by 0 bases and J by 4 bases. The CDR3 runs to 16 residues. CDR3: CASSQDMRLAVETQYF. In DNA, the CDR3 is TGCGCCAGCAGCCAAGATATGCGACTAGCGGTAGAGACCCAGTACTTC.

The chain joins TRBV15 to TRBJ1-2; 7 bases agree with TRBD1. J gave up 0 bases and V 8 bases, and 9 bases lay outside the gene matches. Germline V gene sequence: CDR1 LNHNV, CDR2 YYDKDF (reference sequence). CDR3 length equals 15 residues. The CDR3 protein is CATQGGPAPNYGYTF. CDR3 bases: TGTGCCACCCAGGGGGGCCCAGCTCCTAACTATGGCTACACCTTC.

This clone was picked up many times. The chain has TRBV6-5 and TRBJ2-5, with TRBD2 matching 9 bases. The V segment lost 0 bases and the J segment 2 bases; nucleotides outside the gene matches: 4. The CDR3 is made up of 16 amino acids. The germline gives CDR1 MNHEY, CDR2 SVGAGI. CDR3 nucleotides: TGTGCCAGCAGTTACTCACGGCGGGAGGGACAAGAGACCCAGTACTTC. It translates to CASSYSRREGQETQYF.

This rearrangement joins TRBV9 to TRBJ1-1; no definite D call. This CDR3 contains 13 residues. CDR1 SGDLS and CDR2 YYNGEE come from the germline V gene. V lost 3 bases and J 4 bases, leaving 10 bases between the germline ends. The CDR3 nucleotides read TGTGCCAGCAGCGATTCGTTGGGCACTGAAGCTTTCTTT. Protein product: CASSDSLGTEAFF.